Listed below are T cell receptor beta chains from one sample, sequenced in a study of OX40 agonist ivuxolimab in advanced cancers. Clones were sequenced by immunoSEQ multiplex PCR, and TCRdb holds only the in-frame ones, with some missing. This table holds some 90,000 clones, over 75% found once. The material sequenced was CD4+ or CD8+ T cells sorted from blood, taken in a trial of the OX40 agonist ivuxolimab. These receptors all come from an adult with an advanced solid tumor such as melanoma, head and neck, liver or kidney cancer. The CDR3 runs from the conserved cysteine through the conserved F or W. The order of the fields is clone size, J gene, D gene, V gene, CDR3 DNA, CDR3 protein. D genes are given only for firm matches. Size is omitted from some rows. Given values are once, few, many or a class for expanded clones.

>.|TRBJ2-4|.|TRBV29-1
TGCAGCGCCAAAGGGGCCAAAAACATTCAGTACTTC
CSAKGAKNIQYF
>.|TRBJ1-3|.|TRBV6-5
TGTGCCAGCAGTTATCAGGACCCTCTCTCTGGAAACACCATATATTTT
CASSYQDPLSGNTIYF
>.|TRBJ1-5|TRBD1|TRBV5-1
TGCGCCAGCAGCTTGGGGCAGGGGGACAATCAGCCCCAGCATTTT
CASSLGQGDNQPQHF
>.|TRBJ2-3|.|TRBV23-1
TGCGCCAGCAGTCAAGGGACGGAACTTAGCACAGATACGCAGTATTTT
CASSQGTELSTDTQYF
>few|TRBJ1-5|.|TRBV19
TGTGCCAGTAGTATGGGTTATCAGCCCCAGCATTTT
CASSMGYQPQHF
>once|TRBJ1-4|TRBD1|TRBV4-2
TGTGCCAGCAGCCAGGCCCGGCCAGGGGGAGGTGAAAAACTGTTTTTT
CASSQARPGGGEKLFF
>once|TRBJ2-7|TRBD1|TRBV6-5
TGTGCCAGCAGGGGGACAGGGTTCAACGAGCAGTACTTC
CASRGTGFNEQYF
>.|TRBJ1-3|.|TRBV7-2
TGTGTCAGCAGCTCAGGACAGGGAAACACCATATATTTT
CVSSSGQGNTIYF
>.|TRBJ2-2|.|TRBV19
TGTGCCAGTACGGGCACCGGGACAACGAACACCGGGGAGCTGTTTTTT
CASTGTGTTNTGELFF
>.|TRBJ2-7|.|TRBV6-5
TGTGCCAGCAGTTACCGGGCGCAGAGACCCCACGAGCAGTACTTC
CASSYRAQRPHEQYF
>.|TRBJ1-3|.|TRBV5-1
TGCGCCAGCAGTACGGAAACGGGAAACACCATATATTTT
CASSTETGNTIYF
>medium-sized|TRBJ2-5|TRBD1|TRBV2
TGTGCCAGCAGTGGGGACAGGCAAGAGACCCAGTACTTC
CASSGDRQETQYF
>.|TRBJ2-3|.|TRBV7-3
TGTGCCAGCAGCCCCACAGGGTTCCCCATCGATACGCAGTATTTT
CASSPTGFPIDTQYF
>.|TRBJ1-2|.|TRBV11-2
TGTGCCAGCAGCACTTGGGAGACCAACTATGGCTACACCTTC
CASSTWETNYGYTF
>.|TRBJ1-4|.|TRBV7-7
TGTGCTAGCAGCTTAGGGGCAGGCACTAATGAAAAACTGTTTTTT
CASSLGAGTNEKLFF
>.|TRBJ1-1|.|TRBV7-3
TGTGCCAGCAGCTTATACCCATCAGGTGGGGGCACTGAAGCTTTCTTT
CASSLYPSGGGTEAFF
>.|TRBJ1-2|.|TRBV5-1
TGCGCCAGCAGCTTGCCCTCCTATGGCTACACCTTC
CASSLPSYGYTF
>.|TRBJ2-4|.|TRBV14
TGTGCCAGCAGCCGTTCGAAGGAGGAGGGGCTAGCCAAAAACATTCAGTACTTC
CASSRSKEEGLAKNIQYF
>.|TRBJ1-1|.|TRBV19
TGTGCCAGTAGTAAGGGACGGATTCCCGTTATGAACACTGAAGCTTTCTTT
CASSKGRIPVMNTEAFF
>.|TRBJ2-7|TRBD1|TRBV4-1
TGCGCCAGCAGCCAGGGATCGGGACAGCCCTACGAGCAGTACTTC
CASSQGSGQPYEQYF
>once|TRBJ2-7|TRBD1|TRBV10-3
TGTGCCATCAGTAACAGGGGTGACGAGCAGTACTTC
CAISNRGDEQYF
>.|TRBJ2-5|.|TRBV29-1
TGCAGCGTTGGGCCCCGAGGAGGAGAGACCCAGTACTTC
CSVGPRGGETQYF
>.|TRBJ2-7|TRBD2|TRBV11-1
TGTGCCAGCAGCCAAAGGGAGGGCGAGCAGTACTTC
CASSQREGEQYF
>.|TRBJ1-2|.|TRBV11-1
TGTGCCAGCAGCCCCAGACCCGGACAGAACTATGGCTACACCTTC
CASSPRPGQNYGYTF
>.|TRBJ2-3|.|TRBV10-1
TGCGCCACTACAAGGAGGGGGACACCGGAAATGAATGTATGGGCAGATACGCAGTATTTT
CATTRRGTPEMNVWADTQYF
>.|TRBJ1-1|.|TRBV4-3
TGCGCCAGCAGCCAAGAGAGGGGTACTGAAGCTTTCTTT
CASSQERGTEAFF
>.|TRBJ2-7|TRBD1|TRBV7-2
TGTGCCAGCAGCTCCCGGGACAGCCGACCCTACGAGCAGTACTTC
CASSSRDSRPYEQYF
>.|TRBJ1-1|.|TRBV5-8
TGTGCCAGCAGGACACCCACTGAAGCTTTCTTT
CASRTPTEAFF
>.|TRBJ2-5|.|TRBV15
TGTGCCACCAGCAGTGAAGGAGGGCCCAAGGTCGCTCAGTACTTC
CATSSEGGPKVAQYF
>.|TRBJ2-3|.|TRBV14
TGTGCCAGCAGCCCCCGGACACTACGAAGCACAGATACGCAGTATTTT
CASSPRTLRSTDTQYF
>.|TRBJ2-7|.|TRBV5-5
TGTGCCAGCAGCTTAATGGGGCGGTACGAGCAGTACTTC
CASSLMGRYEQYF
>.|TRBJ2-7|.|TRBV19
TGTGCCAGTAGTCCCCCGGCAGTGCAGTACTTC
CASSPPAVQYF
>.|TRBJ1-6|TRBD1|TRBV4-1
TGCGCCAGCAGCCAAGGATGGGACAGTTTGTCACCCCTCCACTTT
CASSQGWDSLSPLHF
>.|TRBJ2-3|.|TRBV27
TGTGCCAGCGCTTCCCGGGGGCCAAGCACAGATACGCAGTATTTT
CASASRGPSTDTQYF
>.|TRBJ1-6|.|TRBV30
TGTGCCTGGGGGGATACCTATAATTCACCCCTCCACTTT
CAWGDTYNSPLHF
>.|TRBJ2-3|.|TRBV27
TGTGCCAGCAGTTTATGGGGCAGTAGCACAGATACGCAGTATTTT
CASSLWGSSTDTQYF
>.|TRBJ1-2|TRBD1|TRBV18
TGTGCCAGCTCACCCGACAGGGACTACTATGGCTACACCTTC
CASSPDRDYYGYTF
>.|TRBJ2-1|.|TRBV5-1
TGCGCCAGCAGCACCCACAATGAGCAGTTCTTC
CASSTHNEQFF
>.|TRBJ1-2|.|TRBV7-8
TGTGCCAGCAGCTTAGACACGGTTAACTATGGCTACACCTTC
CASSLDTVNYGYTF
>.|TRBJ1-4|TRBD1|TRBV7-2
TGTGCCAGCAGCTTAGGACAGGGGAATGAAAAACTGTTTTTT
CASSLGQGNEKLFF
>.|TRBJ1-1|.|TRBV5-1
TGCGCCAGCAGCTTGGGAGTAGGTATTGTCACTGAAGCTTTCTTT
CASSLGVGIVTEAFF
>.|TRBJ2-2|.|TRBV11-2
TGTGCCAGCAGCTTAGAAGCGGCCGGGAGCGAATTT
CASSLEAAGSEF
>.|TRBJ2-7|.|TRBV29-1
TGCAGCGGTCGCCGGGCCCCAATCTCCTACGAGCAGTACTTC
CSGRRAPISYEQYF
>.|TRBJ1-1|.|TRBV5-4
TGTGCCAGCAGCCAGGACGGAATAATGGGCACTGAAGCTTTCTTT
CASSQDGIMGTEAFF
>.|TRBJ1-4|.|TRBV7-2
TGTGCCAGCAGCTTACGGGATGCCGGTGAAAAACTGTTTTTT
CASSLRDAGEKLFF
>.|TRBJ1-1|TRBD1|TRBV7-8
TGTGCCAGCAGCCGTGACAGGGATAACACTGAAGCTTTCTTT
CASSRDRDNTEAFF
>.|TRBJ2-7|.|TRBV14
TGTGCCAGCAGCCAAGTCTACGAGCAGTACTTC
CASSQVYEQYF
>.|TRBJ2-7|.|TRBV25-1
TGTGCCAGCAGTGGTTTGGTCGAGCAGTACTTC
CASSGLVEQYF
>.|TRBJ2-7|TRBD2|TRBV2
TGTGCCAGCAGTGAAGTGACTAGCGGGGGGATTGGGCAGTACTTC
CASSEVTSGGIGQYF
>few|TRBJ1-3|.|TRBV2
TGTGCCAGCAGTGAACCCGGAATCTCTGGAAACACCATATATTTT
CASSEPGISGNTIYF